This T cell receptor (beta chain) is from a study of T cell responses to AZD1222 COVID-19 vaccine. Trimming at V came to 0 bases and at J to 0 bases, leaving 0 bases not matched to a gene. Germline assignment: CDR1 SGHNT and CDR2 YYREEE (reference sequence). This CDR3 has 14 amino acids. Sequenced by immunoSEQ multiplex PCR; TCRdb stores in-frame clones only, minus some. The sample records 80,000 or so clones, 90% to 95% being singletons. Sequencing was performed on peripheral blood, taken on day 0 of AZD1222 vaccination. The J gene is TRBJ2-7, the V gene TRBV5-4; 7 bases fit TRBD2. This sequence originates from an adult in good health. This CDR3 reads CASSLGGSSYEQYF. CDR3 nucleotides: TGTGCCAGCAGCTTGGGCGGGAGCTCCTACGAGCAGTACTTC. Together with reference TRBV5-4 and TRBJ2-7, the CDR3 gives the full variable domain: ETGVTQSPTHLIKTRGQQVTLRCSSQSGHNTVSWYQQALGQGPQFIFQYYREEENGRGNFPPRFSGLQFPNYSSELNVNALELDDSALYLCASSLGGSSYEQYFGPGTRLTVT.